Below, 8 T cell receptor beta chains from the same sample are listed, as sequenced in a study of blood T cell repertoires in COVID-19. The protocol was immunoSEQ multiplex PCR, while the TCRdb copy is restricted to in-frame clones and leaves out a portion. The sample has just under 350,000 clones, 87% seen once. The sequenced sample consisted of peripheral blood. These receptors originate from a woman in her 50s with COVID-19, enrolled during active disease.

The CDR3 region has the DNA TGTGCCAGCAGCCCCGGTTGGGGGGTGAACACTGAAGCTTTCTTT. Translating it yields CASSPGWGVNTEAFF. The genes are TRBV7-2 and TRBJ1-1, with D possibly matching TRBD1 (5 bases). Trimming took off 5 bases at V and 0 bases at J, with 13 bases between the two ends. Germline CDR1 and CDR2: SGHTA and FQGNSA. This CDR3 is built from 15 residues. The entire variable domain, with the rest obtained from reference TRBV7-2 and TRBJ1-1, is as follows: GAGVSQSPSNKVTEKGKDVELRCDPISGHTALYWYRQSLGQGLEFLIYFQGNSAPDKSGLPSDRFSAERTGGSVSTLTIQRTQQEDSAVYLCASSPGWGVNTEAFFGQGTRLTVV.

Of note for this clone: In the same sample, other DNA sequences code for this CDR3. The chain carries TRBV6-2 or TRBV6-3 and TRBJ2-5; D uncertain. The CDR3 totals 11 residues. With 5 bases removed from V and 4 bases from J, the gap between germline ends came to 5 bases. Germline CDR1 is MNHEY and CDR2 is SVGEGT. The chain's CDR3 is CASSPRETQYF. In DNA, the CDR3 is TGTGCCAGCAGTCCCCGAGAGACCCAGTACTTC.

The chain recombines TRBV30 with TRBJ2-7; D not certain. Germline CDR1 is GTSNPN and CDR2 is SVGIG (reference sequence). The CDR3 length is 12 residues. Trimming cost V 0 bases and J 8 bases, with 11 bases left between them. The CDR3 DNA is TGTGCCTGGAGTGTTGTGTCGGTGAAGCAGTACTTC. Translated, it gives CAWSVVSVKQYF.

The chain recombines TRBV3-1 (or the pseudogene TRBV3-2) with TRBJ2-1, with 8 bases aligning to TRBD2. The germline gives CDR1 LGHDT, CDR2 YNNKEL (reference sequence). Trimming took 2 bases from V and 0 from J; bases not matched to a gene: 3. There are 16 residues in the CDR3. The CDR3 nucleotides are TGTGCCAGCAGCCAAAAAACTAGCGGCTCCTACAATGAGCAGTTCTTC. Its protein is CASSQKTSGSYNEQFF.

This chain links TRBV13 with TRBJ1-2, with 7 bases identical to TRBD1. The CDR3 is 16 amino acids. The junction had 10 bases not matched to a gene; V was cut back by 2 bases and J by 4 bases. The germline V gene has CDR1 PRHDT and CDR2 FYEKMQ (reference sequence). The CDR3 reads CASSLRVQGVGYGYTF. The CDR3, as DNA: TGTGCCAGCAGCTTACGGGTCCAGGGGGTCGGCTATGGCTACACCTTC.

This clone was seen only a few times. V is TRBV7-9 and J is TRBJ1-4; D is undetermined. CDR3 length: 15 amino acids. With 1 base removed from V and 3 bases from J, the gap between germline ends came to 9 bases. CDR1 is SEHNR, CDR2 FQNEAQ, per germline (reference sequence). The CDR3 loop reads CASSLVRGANEKLFF. CDR3 sequence (DNA): TGTGCCAGCAGCTTAGTACGGGGAGCTAATGAAAAACTGTTTTTT.

The count of this clone is one. The rearrangement uses TRBV4-3 and TRBJ1-4, with 7 bases identical to TRBD1. The CDR3 spans 17 residues. After removal of 0 bases from V and 3 bases from J, the junction contained 7 bases not matched to a gene. Germline V gives CDR1 LGHNA, CDR2 YSLEER. CDR3 bases: TGCGCCAGCAGCCAAGATTTCAGGGGGAGGTCTAATGAAAAACTGTTTTTT. It specifies CASSQDFRGRSNEKLFF.

The chain couples TRBV6-5 to TRBJ2-7; TRBD2 matches 8 bases. V gave up 7 bases and J gave up 2 bases; unmatched junction bases: 7. This CDR3 has 14 amino acids. The germline CDR1 and CDR2 sequences are MNHEY and SVGAGI. The CDR3 DNA sequence: TGTGCCAGCACAAGGCGGGAGGTAACCTACGAGCAGTACTTC. Protein product: CASTRREVTYEQYF.